This TCR beta chain was captured in a study of control samples from healthy donors and cancer patients. The CDR3 loop spans 11 amino acids. Germline V gene lookup returns CDR1 GTSNPN and CDR2 SVGIG (reference sequence). V was clipped by 4 bases and J by 4 bases; unmatched bases: 0. Sequenced by immunoSEQ multiplex PCR; TCRdb stores in-frame clones only, minus some. The table records about 170,000 clones, roughly 91% of them present only once. Sequenced material: blood. The chain combines TRBV30 with TRBJ2-7, with 8 bases that match TRBD2. The TCR sequence derives from a woman in her twenties or thirties in good health. CDR3 residues: CAWTGGYEQYF. The DNA of the CDR3 is TGTGCCTGGACGGGAGGGTACGAGCAGTACTTC.